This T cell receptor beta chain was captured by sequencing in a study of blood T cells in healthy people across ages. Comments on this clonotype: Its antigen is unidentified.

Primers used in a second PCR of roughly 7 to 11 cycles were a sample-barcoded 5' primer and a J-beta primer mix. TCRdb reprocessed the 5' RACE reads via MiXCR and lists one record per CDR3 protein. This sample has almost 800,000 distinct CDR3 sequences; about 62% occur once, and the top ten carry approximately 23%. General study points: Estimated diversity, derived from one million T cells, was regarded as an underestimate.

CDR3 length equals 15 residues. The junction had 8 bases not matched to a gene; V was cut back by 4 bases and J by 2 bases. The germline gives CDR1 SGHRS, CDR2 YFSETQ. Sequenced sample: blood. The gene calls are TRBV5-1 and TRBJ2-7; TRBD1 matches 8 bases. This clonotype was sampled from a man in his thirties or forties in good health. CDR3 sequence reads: CASSGQPGQAYEQYF. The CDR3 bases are TGCGCCAGCAGCGGACAGCCGGGACAGGCCTACGAGCAGTACTTC.